This TCR beta chain was recovered during a study of shared clonotypes between healthy human individuals. The healthy adult donors were HIV-negative and reported no recent acute infections or vaccinations. CD4+ cell separation produced CD45RA+ naive and CD45RA-negative memory subsets. At a deep level, the assay was run. Sorted-subset replicate PCR reactions were performed with approximately 200 ng DNA, corresponding to about 30,000 T cell genomes. Method: immunoSEQ multiplex PCR; TCRdb's copy keeps in-frame clones and lacks some. The table has approximately 2.5 million clones, more than 85% seen once. The length of the CDR3 is 14 residues. CDR1 is SGHKS, CDR2 YYEKEE, per germline (reference sequence). The V gene lost 3 bases and the J gene lost 0 bases, with 10 bases spanning the gap.

The chain combines TRBV5-5 with TRBJ2-7, with D perhaps TRBD2 (5 bases). This TCR derives from a man younger than 30 in good health. Some clones in this sample may be carry-over from other donors' samples. The specimen sequenced was naive CD4+ T cells from PBMCs. Subset noted: CD45RA+ positively selected. The CDR3 reads CASSSLGVSYEQYF. The CDR3 region has the DNA TGTGCCAGCAGCTCCCTCGGGGTCTCCTACGAGCAGTACTTC. Combining the CDR3 with reference TRBV5-5 and TRBJ2-7 gives the whole variable domain DAGVTQSPTHLIKTRGQQVTLRCSPISGHKSVSWYQQVLGQGPQFIFQYYEKEERGRGNFPDRFSARQFPNYSSELNVNALLLGDSALYLCASSSLGVSYEQYFGPGTRLTVT.